The source of this T cell receptor (beta chain) is a study of spatial heterogeneity in lung cancer. For the study at large: The study consistently detected more beta-chain than alpha-chain sequences. Across the raw uncorrected reads, a unique TCR and UMI combination was observed, on average, more than ten times. Study-level findings and limits: Tumor TCRs that were ubiquitous and expanded showed up in blood more at resection than follow-up.

Time point: sample taken at primary tumor resection. The sequenced material consisted of unsorted whole RNA from tumor, nontumor lung or frozen PBMC. Note on this clonotype: What it recognizes is unknown.

A unique molecular identifier was carried by every single TCR cDNA molecule. MiXCR was run by TCRdb on the 5' RACE reads, yielding one entry per CDR3 protein. The sample includes approximately 47,000 distinct CDR3 sequences, 7.6% of them seen just once. V was trimmed by 3 bases and J by 1 base, leaving 6 bases between them. The CDR3 length is 14 residues. Germline-derived CDR1 and CDR2 are SEHNR and FQNEAQ (reference sequence). The sample consisted of PBMCs, taken at surgery. The V gene is TRBV7-9, the J gene TRBJ2-2, with TRBD1 as a possible D gene (6 bases). The TCR comes from a female donor with early-stage non-small cell lung cancer. The CDR3 nucleotides are TGTGCCAGCAGCTTGGGACAGAACACCGGGGAGCTGTTTTTT. Residues: CASSLGQNTGELFF.